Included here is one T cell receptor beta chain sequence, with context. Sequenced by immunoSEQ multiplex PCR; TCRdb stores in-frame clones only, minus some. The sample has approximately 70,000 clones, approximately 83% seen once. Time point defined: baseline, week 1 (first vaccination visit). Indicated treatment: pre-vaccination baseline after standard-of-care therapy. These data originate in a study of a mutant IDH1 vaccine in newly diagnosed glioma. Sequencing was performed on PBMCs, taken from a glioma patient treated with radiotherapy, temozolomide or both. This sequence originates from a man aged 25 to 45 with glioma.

For the CDR3, the DNA is TGTGCCAGCAGTGAACAGGGGGCGGCTCTCAATGAGCAGTTCTTC. Translated, it gives CASSEQGAALNEQFF. The chain links TRBV25-1 to TRBJ2-1; 8 bases match TRBD1. This CDR3 is built from 15 residues. J was trimmed by 6 bases and V by 2 bases; bases with no gene match: 6. Germline-derived CDR1 and CDR2 are MGHDK and SYGVNS.